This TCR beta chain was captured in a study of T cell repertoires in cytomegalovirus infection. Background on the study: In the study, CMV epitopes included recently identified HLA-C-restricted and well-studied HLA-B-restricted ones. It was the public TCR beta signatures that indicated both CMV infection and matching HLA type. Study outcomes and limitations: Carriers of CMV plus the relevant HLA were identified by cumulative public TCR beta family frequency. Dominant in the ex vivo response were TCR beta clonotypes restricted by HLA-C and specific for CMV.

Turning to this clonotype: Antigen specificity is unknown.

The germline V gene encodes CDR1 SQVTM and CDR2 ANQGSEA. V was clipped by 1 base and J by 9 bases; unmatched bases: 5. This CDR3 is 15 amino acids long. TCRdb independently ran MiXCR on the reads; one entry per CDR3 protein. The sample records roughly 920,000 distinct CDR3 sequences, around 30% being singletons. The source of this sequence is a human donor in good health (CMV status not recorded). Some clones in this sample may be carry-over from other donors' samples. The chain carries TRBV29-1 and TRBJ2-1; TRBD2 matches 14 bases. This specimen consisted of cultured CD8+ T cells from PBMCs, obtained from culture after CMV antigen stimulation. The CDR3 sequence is CSVEGTSGGTGEQFF. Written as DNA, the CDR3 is TGCAGCGTTGAAGGGACTAGCGGGGGGACTGGTGAGCAGTTCTTC.